The present TCR beta chain was sequenced within a study of cytomegalovirus exposure and HLA in healthy donors (dated by TCRdb to the late 2010s). In the study overall: An earlier analysis of several hundred of the donors reported under 300 Gb of sequence data and 95 million to 120 million unique TCR beta sequences obtained from about 170 million T cells. Across approximately 400 genotyped donors of the cohort, an average of approximately 240,000 unique TCR beta nucleotide sequences per donor were sequenced, and approximately 17% of those sequences were non-productive. The study profiled the T cell repertoires of some 610 subjects by immunosequencing and related them to cytomegalovirus serostatus. Donor age, sex, ethnicity and CMV serostatus were compiled together with the repertoire data. Rather than drawing on any new phenotypic data, the later analysis identified candidate immune exposures from TCR beta sequences and the way those sequences occurred across donors. The genetic ancestry cluster associated with self-reported Caucasian donors included around 76% of the approximately 400 genotyped donors. High-throughput TCR immunosequencing, statistical association of individual TCRs with disease status, and machine learning were combined to predict cytomegalovirus infection status. A later analysis re-examined previously published TCR beta repertoires from just over 650 donors and added high-resolution HLA genotyping to investigate patterns of TCR occurrence. Four or five DR-DQ haplotypes were handled as single units for association and clustering, since linkage in the cohort was strong. HLA typing covered class I and class II loci at four-digit resolution. Approximately 310 gigabases of sequencing data and 78 million or so unique TCR sequences were included in an early release covering about 620 HLA-typed donors. A separate validation cohort of 100 to 150 different subjects was used in addition to the roughly 720-subject first cohort. The aim of the study was to test whether cataloging public T cell receptors could identify signatures of past pathogen exposure. In an earlier analysis of 550 to 700 of the donors, high-throughput TCR beta sequencing was used to judge whether each TCR beta V gene segment behaved as functional or pseudogenic. Every discovery cohort repertoire had been produced on one sequencing platform. Genome-wide SNP genotypes for about 55% of the roughly 670 donors were used in a later genetic analysis, which treated that subset as a discovery cohort. Typing coverage differed by locus: A, B, C, DRB1 and DQB1 were typed in roughly 629-640 donors, DQA1 in 522, DPA1 in 606, and DPB1 in roughly 470.

The cohort consisted of some 670 healthy bone marrow donors. At the time of sampling, every cohort member was nominally healthy, though immune exposures that went unrecorded were likely present. The donor was CMV seronegative and was included in the group of approximately 350 seronegative cohort members. Each donor provided a peripheral blood sample, and peripheral blood mononuclear cells were used for TCR beta sequencing. The Qiagen DNeasy Blood Extraction Kit was used to extract genomic DNA from the blood cell samples. On the study overall, not on this receptor specifically: A cluster of highly shared sequence variants was judged likely to represent a technical artifact of the sequencing pipeline. A further reported finding was that TCR beta sequences accurately predicted the HLA-A and HLA-B alleles for most subjects in the first cohort. According to a later analysis, TCR association rates differed among HLA loci, with DRB1 alleles showing the most associated TCRs and HLA-C alleles showing the fewest. Only TCR beta chains were sequenced in this cohort, and the absence of alpha or paired-chain data limited detectable features. Most TCR sequences were observed very rarely across donors, whereas some public TCRs were present in many individuals. Three of the identified cytomegalovirus-associated TCR beta chains were confirmed in vitro to be specific for cytomegalovirus antigens. A later analysis found that most CMV-associated TCR beta chains appeared HLA-restricted, with HLA associations seemingly driven largely by CMV exposure. V-gene and J-gene trimming of TCR beta chains was associated with a missense DCLRE1C variant in a later genetic analysis, and the association was replicated in an independent cohort. Immune exposure information for the cohort was limited to CMV serostatus. A total of roughly 160 TCR beta chains were listed by the study as associated with cytomegalovirus. Linkage disequilibrium might explain the correlated functional status among segregating V segments, but an unknown experimental factor could not be ruled out. The earlier analysis of some 560 of the donors excluded approximately 17 rarely observed V segments, including chromosome 9 orphons, because counts were too low. Compared with the roughly 710-donor mean, donors in an Asian-associated ancestry cluster had fewer N-insertions in productive TCRs, according to a later genetic analysis. In an earlier analysis of 450 to 750 of the donors, most TCR beta V segments appeared in productive rearrangements about 87% or about 30% of the time, broadly matching IMGT annotations. When HLA alleles, especially DR and DQ, strongly co-occurred, TCR associations were difficult to assign to individual alleles. The authors suggested that the approach could potentially be generalized to other disease states and immunological phenotypes. Roughly uniform sequencing depth across donors was assumed in presence/absence analyses, although this assumption may not hold. Some IMGT-functional V segments, including TRBV6-2 and TRBV6-3, could not be distinguished by the 87-base-pair reads and were therefore excluded. At a false discovery rate of 0.05, a later analysis linked under 20,000 TCR beta sequences to specific HLA alleles. In a later analysis, several top co-occurrence clusters were reported to appear linked to parvovirus B19, influenza, CMV and Epstein-Barr virus. Because some donors lacked HLA typing at each locus, the association tests relied only on the typed subset. In both the original and validation cohorts, the classifier was reported to diagnose cytomegalovirus status with high specificity and sensitivity. In a later analysis, HLA-associated TCR beta chains were found to be more clonally expanded and to have lower generation probabilities than equally common non-associated chains.

Receptor libraries were prepared by the immunoSEQ multiplex PCR assay. A mixture of 60 forward primers for TCR Vbeta segments and 13 reverse primers for TCR Jbeta segments was used in the multiplex PCR. A multiplex PCR assay on genomic DNA amplified the CDR3 region of rearranged TCR beta genes. On the Illumina HiSeq System, the amplified TCR beta libraries were sequenced as 87-base-pair reads. In the source study's methods: In a later analysis, 80 million or so unique TCR beta chains were counted across the roughly 670 repertoires, and approximately 11 million of these chains were shared by at least two donors. To remove PCR and sequencing errors, raw reads were error-corrected and collapsed into unique sequences using a nearest-neighbor algorithm that merged closely related sequences. V, D and J gene segments were assigned by aligning CDR3 sequences to IMGT reference sequences. Each retained sequence needed at least a six-nucleotide match to both a V gene segment and a J gene segment. A rearrangement was called productive if the CDR3 had no stop codons and remained in frame with V and J, and every other rearrangement was called non-productive. CDR3 was defined by IMGT convention, running from the second conserved V-encoded cysteine to the conserved J-encoded phenylalanine. The earlier analysis of 500 to 650 of the donors excluded any sequence lacking an unambiguous match to a single V gene segment. An earlier analysis of several hundred of the donors called V segments functional above 56.7% productive rearrangements and segregating when the between-donor standard deviation exceeded 5%. To diagnose cytomegalovirus status from the catalog of TCR beta chain sequences, a statistical classification framework was built. In a later analysis, V and J genes were assigned by comparing TCR nucleotide sequences against IMGT/GENE-DB human TR gene sequences. The TCRdist pipeline was used in a later analysis to assign CDR3 sequences and most-parsimonious VDJ recombination scenarios. In a later analysis, each TCR beta chain was defined by its CDR3 amino acid sequence together with its V-gene family, and reads lacking a unique V-gene family were excluded. In a later analysis, approximately 640 highly shared, low-generation-probability nucleotide sequences were removed to address suspected cross-contamination and a sequencing artifact. In a later analysis, a clonal expansion index for each public chain was calculated from normalized within-repertoire ranks of inferred template counts. In a later analysis, generation probabilities were computed using a VDJ recombination model fitted to out-of-frame rearrangements, and the results were checked against IGoR. In a later analysis, hypergeometric tests were used to score TCR-TCR, TCR-HLA and TCR-CMV co-occurrence, with a repertoire-size bias correction applied to TCR pairs. False discovery rates were estimated in a later analysis by permuting HLA or CMV assignments 20 times. In a later analysis, co-occurring TCRs were grouped using DBSCAN, and TCRdist sequence similarity was added for clustering within HLA-allele-positive subsets. Repertoires with fewer than 30,000 or more than 120,000 public chains were left out of co-occurrence clustering, as were five repertoires with anomalous nucleotide sharing. TCRdb re-hosts the immuneACCESS table, in-frame sequences only. Its copies lack some clones; in the studies checked, an unresolved V gene accounts for under half of them, and the cause for the rest is not known. The DNA was the basis for D and trimming; V, J and clone size are from that table. Counted in this sample were around 200,000 clones; roughly 85% of them appeared once. The ten top clones hold about 2% of the sample.

The CDR3 sequence holds 16 residues, the cysteine and phenylalanine included. The read is trimmed to its CDR3 DNA, 48 bases read in frame from base 1. As regards this clone: This clone's antigen is unknown. Per-nucleotide qualities are absent, and no much larger clonotype sits a single base away.

The receptor was derived from a woman aged 50 to 60 in good health and CMV-seronegative. The chain employs TRBV21-1 and TRBJ2-2; TRBD1 is the table's D call, not checked against the DNA. TRBV21-1 represents a pseudogene. The material sequenced was PBMCs. The CDR3 region: CASRRDRGEWSGELFF. The nucleotides read TGTGCCAGCAGGAGAGACAGGGGAGAATGGTCCGGGGAGCTGTTTTTT.